This T cell receptor beta chain was found in a study of T cell responses to AZD1222 COVID-19 vaccine. This CDR3 is built from 19 residues. Germline V lookup: CDR1 SGHRS, CDR2 YFSETQ. V dropped 3 bases and J dropped 0; count of bases not matched to a gene: 10. Produced via immunoSEQ multiplex PCR; TCRdb's table is partial and in-frame only. The sample contains 130,000 or so clones, about 86% of which appear only once. The sequence was obtained from an adult in good health. Material: peripheral blood, obtained on day 0 of AZD1222 vaccination. V gene TRBV5-1 combines with J gene TRBJ2-3; 13 nucleotides match TRBD2. The CDR3 spells CASSYAGTSGASSTDTQYF. Written as DNA, the CDR3 is TGCGCCAGCAGCTATGCCGGGACTAGCGGGGCGTCTAGCACAGATACGCAGTATTTT. The whole variable domain, filled in from reference TRBV5-1 and TRBJ2-3, reads KAGVTQTPRYLIKTRGQQVTLSCSPISGHRSVSWYQQTPGQGLQFLFEYFSETQRNKGNFPGRFSGRQFSNSRSEMNVSTLELGDSALYLCASSYAGTSGASSTDTQYFGPGTRLTVL.